Listed below are T cell receptor beta chains from one sample, sequenced in a study of OX40 agonist ivuxolimab in advanced cancers. Method: immunoSEQ multiplex PCR; TCRdb's copy keeps in-frame clones and lacks some. The sample lists approximately 70,000 clones, 87% occurring once. The source material was CD4+ or CD8+ T cells sorted from blood, sampled in a trial of the OX40 agonist ivuxolimab. These TCRs come from an adult with an advanced solid tumor such as melanoma, head and neck, liver or kidney cancer. Each CDR3 is given with its conserved first and last residue. D genes are given only for firm matches. A row's size may be missing; if present it is once, few, many or a size class.

d_call | j_call | v_call | clone_size | cdr3_nt | cdr3_aa
- | TRBJ2-4 | TRBV29-1 | - | TGCAGCGCAATGGGACATTTGATAGCCAAAAACATTCAGTACTTC | CSAMGHLIAKNIQYF
- | TRBJ2-3 | TRBV11-2 | - | TGTGCCAGCAGCTTAGTAGGGGCCAGCACAGATACGCAGTATTTT | CASSLVGASTDTQYF
TRBD2 | TRBJ2-1 | TRBV7-3 | once | TGTGCCAGCAGCCCTCAGGCTAGCGGGAGGTCCTACAATGAGCAGTTCTTC | CASSPQASGRSYNEQFF
- | TRBJ2-4 | TRBV30 | - | TGTGCCTGGAGCCCTCTAGGCACGAGAAACATTCAGTACTTC | CAWSPLGTRNIQYF
- | TRBJ2-4 | TRBV14 | - | TGTGCCAGCAGCCAGTCCCCTGGGCGGGGCGGCATTCAGTACTTC | CASSQSPGRGGIQYF
- | TRBJ1-5 | TRBV30 | - | TGTGCCTGGAGTTTTGCAGATAGCAATCAGCCCCAGCATTTT | CAWSFADSNQPQHF
- | TRBJ1-1 | TRBV7-8 | - | TGTGCCAGCAGCTTAGATGGTGTGCCTGAAGCTTTCTTT | CASSLDGVPEAFF
TRBD1 | TRBJ2-1 | TRBV30 | - | TGTGCCTGGACAGGGGGTTCTACTCGACTCGATGAGCAGTTCTTC | CAWTGGSTRLDEQFF
TRBD1 | TRBJ2-5 | TRBV19 | - | TGTGCCAGTACCAATACCCGGACAGGGGGAGAGACCCAGTACTTC | CASTNTRTGGETQYF
- | TRBJ2-7 | TRBV7-8 | - | TGTGCCAGCAGCGTGGACAAGGCCTACGAGCAGTACTTC | CASSVDKAYEQYF
- | TRBJ1-1 | TRBV9 | - | TGTGCCAGCAGCGTAAGTGAAGAGCGGAACACTGAAGCTTTCTTT | CASSVSEERNTEAFF
- | TRBJ2-7 | TRBV5-4 | few | TGTGCCAGCAGCCCCGTGGGTGATCACGAGCAGTACTTC | CASSPVGDHEQYF
- | TRBJ2-1 | TRBV7-9 | - | TGTGCCAGCAGCTCGCGGGCAGGGCCAGTCAATGAGCAGTTCTTC | CASSSRAGPVNEQFF
- | TRBJ1-5 | TRBV7-9 | - | TGTGCCAGCAGCTTCGTTCGGACCGATCCCAGAGTTAATCAGCCCCAGCATTTT | CASSFVRTDPRVNQPQHF
- | TRBJ1-2 | TRBV15 | - | TGTGCCACCAGCAGAGAACAGACTGGCGGCTACACCTTC | CATSREQTGGYTF
- | TRBJ2-3 | TRBV18 | - | TGTGCCAGCTCACGAGCTATTGATACGCAGTATTTT | CASSRAIDTQYF
TRBD1 | TRBJ2-7 | TRBV6-6 | - | TGTGCCAGCAGCCCACAGGGGCCCTCCTACGAGCAGTACTTC | CASSPQGPSYEQYF
TRBD2 | TRBJ2-2 | TRBV7-3 | - | TGTGCCAGCAGCTTAATAGCGGGAAACACCGGGGAGCTGTTTTTT | CASSLIAGNTGELFF
TRBD2 | TRBJ2-1 | TRBV7-8 | - | TGTGCCAGCAGCTACCTAGCGGGAGAGGCATACAATGAGCAGTTCTTC | CASSYLAGEAYNEQFF
- | TRBJ1-5 | TRBV7-9 | - | TGTGCCAGCAGCTTGAAGGGAAATCAGCCCCAGCATTTT | CASSLKGNQPQHF